These T cell receptor beta chains were read from a single sample in a study of blood T cell repertoires in COVID-19. Libraries were prepared by immunoSEQ multiplex PCR; TCRdb keeps only in-frame clonotypes and omits some of them. Of over 150,000 clones listed, roughly 93% were seen once; the top ten hold approximately 4.6%. Specimen: peripheral blood. All receptors derive from a man aged 18 to 30 with COVID-19, enrolled during active disease. CDR3s include the opening cysteine and the closing phenylalanine or tryptophan.

V gene,CDR3 length,J gene,CDR3 protein
TRBV2,12,TRBJ2-7,CASSVLSYEQYF
TRBV5-4,15,TRBJ1-2,CASSHRRGGSYGYTF
TRBV28,15,TRBJ2-2,CASSSGQENTGELFF
TRBV9,15,TRBJ1-4,CASSVGTADGEKLFF
TRBV10-3,14,TRBJ2-7,CAISEWQADYEQYF
TRBV5-1,16,TRBJ1-5,CASSLAPAGTGQPQHF
TRBV3-1/TRBV3-2,15,TRBJ2-2,CASSRRTGGTGELFF
TRBV4-3,16,TRBJ2-7,CASSTGQAGGGYEQYF
TRBV19,15,TRBJ2-1,CASSPRDPRWNEQFF
TRBV4-2,16,TRBJ2-6,CASSQVIHSGANVLTF
TRBV4-1,16,TRBJ2-1,CASSQGRYTSYNEQFF
TRBV10-3,13,TRBJ1-5,CASRAGIEQPQHF
TRBV15,16,TRBJ1-5,CATSGRQSYSNQPQHF
TRBV28,11,TRBJ2-5,CASNERGPQYF
TRBV7-9,16,TRBJ2-1,CASSSPSGRAYNEQFF
TRBV4-3,16,TRBJ2-3,CASSQDGIAGTDTQYF
TRBV27,14,TRBJ2-7,CASSWDTKGYEQYF
TRBV5-1,16,TRBJ2-2,CASSSPSGFHTGELFF
TRBV11-2,15,TRBJ2-7,CASSLGAGGGYEQYF
TRBV19,14,TRBJ2-2,CASSISANTGELFF
TRBV29-1,13,TRBJ2-1,CSVEGQGLNEQFF
TRBV28,19,TRBJ1-3,CASSFPGVNRGRPGNTIYF
TRBV29-1,12,TRBJ2-1,CSVGWTSNEQFF